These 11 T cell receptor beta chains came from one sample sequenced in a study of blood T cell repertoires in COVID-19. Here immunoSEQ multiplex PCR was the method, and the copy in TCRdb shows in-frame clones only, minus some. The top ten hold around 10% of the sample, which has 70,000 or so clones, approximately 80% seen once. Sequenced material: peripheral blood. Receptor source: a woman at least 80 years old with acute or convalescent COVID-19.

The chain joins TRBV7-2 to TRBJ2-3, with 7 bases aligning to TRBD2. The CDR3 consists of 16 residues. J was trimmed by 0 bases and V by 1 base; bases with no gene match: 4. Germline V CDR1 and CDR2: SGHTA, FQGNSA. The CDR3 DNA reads TGTGCCAGCAGCTTAGATCTTAGCGGGAGCACAGATACGCAGTATTTT. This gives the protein CASSLDLSGSTDTQYF. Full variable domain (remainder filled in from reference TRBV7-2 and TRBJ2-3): GAGVSQSPSNKVTEKGKDVELRCDPISGHTALYWYRQSLGQGLEFLIYFQGNSAPDKSGLPSDRFSAERTGGSVSTLTIQRTQQEDSAVYLCASSLDLSGSTDTQYFGPGTRLTVL.

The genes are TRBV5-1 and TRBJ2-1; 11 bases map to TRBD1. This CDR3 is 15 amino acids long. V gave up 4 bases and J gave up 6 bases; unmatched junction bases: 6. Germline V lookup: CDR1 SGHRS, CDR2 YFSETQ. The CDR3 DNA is TGCGCCAGCAGCCGATCAGGGACAGGGGGCAATGAGCAGTTCTTC. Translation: CASSRSGTGGNEQFF. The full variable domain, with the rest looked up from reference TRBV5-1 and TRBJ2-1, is KAGVTQTPRYLIKTRGQQVTLSCSPISGHRSVSWYQQTPGQGLQFLFEYFSETQRNKGNFPGRFSGRQFSNSRSEMNVSTLELGDSALYLCASSRSGTGGNEQFFGPGTRLTVL.

Here the CDR3 reads CASSFGVSNEQFF. CDR3 in DNA: TGTGCCAGCAGTTTCGGGGTGAGCAATGAGCAGTTCTTC. J is TRBJ2-1 and V is TRBV12-3 or TRBV12-4; perhaps TRBD2 as D (5 bases). The CDR3 consists of 13 residues. Trimming left V 3 bases short and J 6 bases short, with 9 bases between.

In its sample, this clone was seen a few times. This CDR3 is CASSDDSMNTEAFF. The CDR3 DNA follows: TGTGCCAGCAGTGATGACAGTATGAACACTGAAGCTTTCTTT. This rearrangement joins TRBV6-1 to TRBJ1-1; weak D call: TRBD1 (5 bases). V was cut by 3 bases and J by 0 bases, with 8 bases left in between. This CDR3 region has 14 residues. CDR1 is MNHNS, CDR2 SASEGT, per germline.

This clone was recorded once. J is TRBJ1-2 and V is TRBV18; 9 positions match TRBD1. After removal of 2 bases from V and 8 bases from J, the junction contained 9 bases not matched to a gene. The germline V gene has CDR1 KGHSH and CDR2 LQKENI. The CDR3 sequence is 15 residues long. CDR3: CASSPMITGGHGYTF. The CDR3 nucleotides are TGTGCCAGCTCACCAATGATTACAGGGGGCCACGGCTACACCTTC.

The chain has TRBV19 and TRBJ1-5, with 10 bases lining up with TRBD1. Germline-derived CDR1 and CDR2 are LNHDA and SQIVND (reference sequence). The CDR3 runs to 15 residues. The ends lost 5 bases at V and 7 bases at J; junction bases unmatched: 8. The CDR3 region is CASSSLGQGEQPQHF. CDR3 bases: TGTGCCAGTAGTTCTCTCGGACAGGGGGAACAGCCCCAGCATTTT. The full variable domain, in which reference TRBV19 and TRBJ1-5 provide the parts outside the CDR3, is DGGITQSPKYLFRKEGQNVTLSCEQNLNHDAMYWYRQDPGQGLRLIYYSQIVNDFQKGDIAEGYSVSREKKESFPLTVTSAQKNPTAFYLCASSSLGQGEQPQHFGDGTRLSIL.

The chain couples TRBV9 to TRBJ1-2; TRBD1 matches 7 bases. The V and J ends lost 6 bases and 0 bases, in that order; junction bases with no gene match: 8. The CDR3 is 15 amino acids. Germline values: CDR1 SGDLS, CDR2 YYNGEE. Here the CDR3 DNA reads TGTGCCAGCACCCTAGGACAGGCTCCTAACTATGGCTACACCTTC. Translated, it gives CASTLGQAPNYGYTF.

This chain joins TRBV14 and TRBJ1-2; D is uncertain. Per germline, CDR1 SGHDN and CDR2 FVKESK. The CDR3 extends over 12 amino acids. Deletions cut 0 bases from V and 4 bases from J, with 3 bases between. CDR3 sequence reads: CASSQDSYGYTF. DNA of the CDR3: TGTGCCAGCAGCCAAGACTCCTATGGCTACACCTTC.

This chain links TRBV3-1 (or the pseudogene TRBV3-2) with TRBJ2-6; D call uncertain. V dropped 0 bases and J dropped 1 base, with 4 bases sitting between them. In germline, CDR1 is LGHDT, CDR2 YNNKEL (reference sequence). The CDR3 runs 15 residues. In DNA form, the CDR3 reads TGTGCCAGCAGCCAAGACTTATCTGGGGCCAACGTCCTGACTTTC. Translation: CASSQDLSGANVLTF.

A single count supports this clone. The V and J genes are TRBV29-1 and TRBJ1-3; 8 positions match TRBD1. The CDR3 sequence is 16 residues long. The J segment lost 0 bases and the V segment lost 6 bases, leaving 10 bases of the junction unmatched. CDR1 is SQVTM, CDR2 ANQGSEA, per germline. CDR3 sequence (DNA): TGCAGCGTCTCCATCCACAGGGGGTACTCTGGAAACACCATATATTTT. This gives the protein CSVSIHRGYSGNTIYF.

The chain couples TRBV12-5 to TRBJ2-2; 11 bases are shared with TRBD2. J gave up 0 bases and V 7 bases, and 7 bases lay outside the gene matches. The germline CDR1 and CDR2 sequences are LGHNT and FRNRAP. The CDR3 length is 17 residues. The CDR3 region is CASARWTSGSNTGELFF. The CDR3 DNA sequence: TGTGCTAGTGCCCGATGGACTAGCGGGTCGAACACCGGGGAGCTGTTTTTT.